Included here is one TCR beta chain sequence, with context. It lacks a known antigen. No clone much larger than this one lies a single base away; base qualities are absent. This entry is derived from a study of blood T cell repertoires in COVID-19 (TCRdb year 2020). In the study overall: Samples covering the acute and convalescent phases of COVID-19 were provided by collaborators in the United States, Italy and Spain. The prospective study material was composed of cDNA or gDNA derived from T cells, B-cell-depleted T cells, or PBMCs. The dataset comprised deeply sampled blood TCRbeta repertoires from subjects exposed to, actively infected with, or recovered from COVID-19. The repertoires were made available in a free public database intended to serve as a resource for research on the immune response to SARS-CoV-2. The samples were drawn from two sources: the first 160 participants of the ongoing ImmuneRACE study, and 1,000 to 1,500 subjects contributed by 6 global collaborators. The sample metadata nearly always contained a de-identified subject ID, COVID-19 status, age in years and sex. Where available, HLA class I and class II types were obtained from metadata supplied by the sample provider rather than from assay-based typing.

Enrolling through a virtual design, the prospective study's participants ranged in age from about 18 to 100 years and lived across 24 United States geographic areas. Cohort assignment in the prospective study relied on participant-reported clinical history from a screening survey and a study questionnaire. A participant counted as exposed if, within 2 weeks of entering the study, that participant had been in contact with someone who had a PCR-confirmed or clinician-diagnosed COVID-19 case. In the prospective study, mobile phlebotomists collected whole blood, serum and a nasopharyngeal or oropharyngeal swab from each participant. Additional blood draws and questionnaires over a roughly two-month period could optionally be provided by prospective study participants. Before DNA extraction, prospective study blood samples were shipped either frozen or at room temperature. Taken from the germline V gene, the CDR1 and CDR2 loops are SNHLY and FYNNEI. V is cut by 8 bases and J by 3 bases, and the space between the germline ends is 17 bases. Reading from cysteine to phenylalanine, the CDR3 counts 15 amino acids. Only CDR3 DNA remains: 45 bases, in frame from the first base.

TCRbeta CDR3 regions were amplified from genomic DNA by means of the immunoSEQ Assay, a bias-controlled multiplex PCR. The study's processing was this. The number of nucleated cells in each sample was estimated by amplification of reference gene primers within the assay. To quantify the absolute abundance of each unique TCRbeta CDR3 rearrangement, sequence reads were collapsed and filtered. For each sample, productive Simpson clonality was calculated as the square root of Simpson's diversity index over productive rearrangements. Entries here come from immuneACCESS through TCRdb and include only in-frame sequences with V and J called. Some clones fail to appear in such tables; in the studies checked, an unresolved V gene covers under half of the shortfall, and the cause of the remainder is unknown. V and J calls and clone size follow that table, whereas D and trimming were derived from the DNA. In all, the sample holds over 200,000 clones, and 88% of those were seen once. The top ten constitute about 3.5% of the sample.

General study outcomes and caveats: Clinical and demographic metadata were provided uncurated, with the amount varying by source and participant.

This TCR was recovered from a woman aged 25 to 39 who had been exposed to COVID-19. The sample comprised PBMCs or T cells enriched from blood (not recorded which). The sequence joins TRBV2 to TRBJ1-5, with the D gene not confidently named. The DNA is as follows: TGTGCCAGCGCCCCCGAGGGAACTGTCAATCAGCCCCAGCATTTT. This codes for CASAPEGTVNQPQHF.